These 24 T cell receptor beta chains were all obtained from the same sample, sequenced in a study of T cell responses to AZD1222 COVID-19 vaccine (dated by TCRdb to about 2021). Library preparation was by the immunoSEQ multiplex PCR assay. TCRdb took over this immuneACCESS table, retaining in-frame rearrangements with V and J assigned. Such tables are incomplete; in checked studies, under half of the missing clones stem from an unresolved V gene, and the remainder is unexplained. The sample profile shows about 48,000 clones; roughly 90% of them were found once. The ten largest clones take up roughly 5% of the sample. The time point tag for this specimen amounts to: about 28 days (+/-7) after the second vaccine dose. The sample here was peripheral blood, taken 28 days after the second AZD1222 dose. These receptors were obtained from an adult who received the AZD1222 COVID-19 vaccine.

The rearrangement links TRBV4-1 to TRBJ1-1; 7 nucleotides agree with TRBD1. This CDR3 spans 14 amino acids. Looked up from germline, CDR1 is MGHRA and CDR2 is YSYEKL. J lost 5 bases, V lost 0 bases, and 3 bases had no gene match. Here the CDR3 reads CASSQDNRGTEAFF. CDR3 bases: TGCGCCAGCAGCCAAGATAACAGGGGAACTGAAGCTTTCTTT.

The rearrangement joins TRBV7-9 to TRBJ2-1; D call uncertain. With 10 bases removed from V and 9 bases from J, the gap between germline ends came to 22 bases. The germline V gene has CDR1 SEHNR and CDR2 FQNEAQ (reference sequence). The CDR3 is made up of 14 amino acids. The CDR3 region has the DNA TGTGCCACCCCCGCGAGATCGACTTACGGTGAGCAGTTCTTC. It translates to CATPARSTYGEQFF.

As regards this clone: At one boundary the junction diverges from the germline segment, which might be a read error. The V and J genes are TRBV27 and TRBJ2-5; D gene ambiguous. This CDR3 comprises 13 residues. Per germline, CDR1 MNHEY and CDR2 SMNVEV (reference sequence). CDR3 loop: CATTGHPQGTQYF. In nucleotides, the CDR3 is TGTGCTACCACCGGGCATCCACAAGGGACCCAGTACTTC.

This clone was observed once. This chain connects TRBV7-2 to TRBJ1-5; 7 bases match TRBD1. This CDR3 comprises 13 residues. V dropped 3 bases and J dropped 5; count of bases not matched to a gene: 1. Germline-derived CDR1 and CDR2 are SGHTA and FQGNSA. The CDR3, as DNA: TGTGCCAGCAGCTTGACAGGGCATCAGCCCCAGCATTTT. Translation gives CASSLTGHQPQHF.

The chain carries TRBV29-1 and TRBJ1-1; TRBD1 is a possible D gene (6 bases). The CDR3 consists of 12 residues. Trimming removed 3 bases at V and 11 bases at J, with 16 bases between. CDR1 is SQVTM and CDR2 is ANQGSEA in the germline V gene. The CDR3 DNA reads TGCAGCGTTGATAATATGGGGGGCCGCGCTTTCTTT. Translating gives CSVDNMGGRAFF.

The rearrangement joins TRBV10-3 to TRBJ2-5; D remains unclear. This CDR3 comprises 13 residues. The germline V gene encodes CDR1 ENHRY and CDR2 SYGVKD. With 9 bases removed from V and 5 bases from J, the gap between germline ends came to 16 bases. The CDR3 here is CAMSKMALETQYF. Written as DNA, the CDR3 is TGTGCCATGAGCAAAATGGCCCTGGAGACCCAGTACTTC.

The chain employs TRBV5-1 and TRBJ2-3; 7 bases fit TRBD2. CDR1 and CDR2 (germline): SGHRS, YFSETQ. V lost 0 bases, J lost 2 bases, and 9 bases stayed unmatched. The length of the CDR3 is 17 residues. CDR3 nucleotides: TGCGCCAGCAGCTTGGCCATCCTAGCGGATTACACAGATACGCAGTATTTT. Protein: CASSLAILADYTDTQYF. Supplemented by reference TRBV5-1 and TRBJ2-3, the full variable domain reads KAGVTQTPRYLIKTRGQQVTLSCSPISGHRSVSWYQQTPGQGLQFLFEYFSETQRNKGNFPGRFSGRQFSNSRSEMNVSTLELGDSALYLCASSLAILADYTDTQYFGPGTRLTVL.

This rearrangement joins TRBV28 to TRBJ1-2, with D possibly being TRBD1 (5 bases). The CDR3 length is 12 residues. V lost 8 bases to trimming and J lost 8 bases, with 15 bases between them. Germline V CDR1 and CDR2: MDHEN, SYDVKM. CDR3 loop: CASQYGGRGYTF. CDR3 DNA: TGTGCCAGCCAATATGGGGGTCGGGGCTACACCTTC.

The chain combines TRBV7-2 with TRBJ1-6, with D possibly TRBD1 on 6 matching bases. Trimming shortened V by 2 bases and J by 10 bases, and 15 bases separated the two germline ends. The germline CDR1 and CDR2 sequences are SGHTA and FQGNSA. The CDR3 covers 15 residues. CDR3 nucleotides: TGTGCCAGCAGCTTACCGCTGACAGGTGGATCACCCCTCCACTTT. Its protein is CASSLPLTGGSPLHF.

The V gene is TRBV5-1, the J gene TRBJ1-6, with D hard to call. This CDR3 spans 16 amino acids. CDR1 and CDR2 (germline): SGHRS, YFSETQ. V was clipped by 1 base and J by 0 bases, with 8 bases between them. The DNA for the CDR3 is TGCGCCAGCAGCTTGACGTCCAGCTCCTATAATTCACCCCTCCACTTT. Its translation: CASSLTSSSYNSPLHF.

The chain joins TRBV12-3 or TRBV12-4 to TRBJ1-1; D might be TRBD1 (5 bases). Trimming cost V 5 bases and J 7 bases, with 11 bases left between them. This CDR3 region has 12 residues. CDR3 in DNA: TGTGCCAGCAGTCTAGGACACCTTGAAGCTTTCTTT. Its protein product is CASSLGHLEAFF.

The chain joins TRBV5-4 to TRBJ1-1; D not certain. Deletions cut 2 bases from V and 1 base from J, with 6 bases between. CDR1 is SGHNT, CDR2 YYREEE, per germline (reference sequence). This CDR3 comprises 13 residues. CDR3 protein: CASSLKQNTEAFF. CDR3 bases: TGTGCCAGCAGCTTAAAGCAGAACACTGAAGCTTTCTTT. Supplemented by reference TRBV5-4 and TRBJ1-1, the full variable domain reads ETGVTQSPTHLIKTRGQQVTLRCSSQSGHNTVSWYQQALGQGPQFIFQYYREEENGRGNFPPRFSGLQFPNYSSELNVNALELDDSALYLCASSLKQNTEAFFGQGTRLTVV.

This chain uses TRBV3-1 (or the pseudogene TRBV3-2) with TRBJ1-6, with TRBD1 matching over 7 bases. The CDR3 has 14 residues. Germline CDR1 is LGHDT and CDR2 is YNNKEL (reference sequence). V lost 6 bases to trimming and J lost 7 bases; unmatched junction nucleotides: 6. The CDR3 DNA reads as TGTGCCAGCAGTAATTCAGGGGGGAATTCACCCCTCCACTTT. Translated, it gives CASSNSGGNSPLHF.

This chain links TRBV7-9 with TRBJ1-4; D call uncertain. CDR1 and CDR2 (germline): SEHNR, FQNEAQ (reference sequence). The CDR3 length is 14 residues. Trimming left V 5 bases short and J 1 base short, with 8 bases between. The CDR3 DNA follows: TGTGCCAGCAGCCGGCGGGGAACTAATGAAAAACTGTTTTTT. It codes for CASSRRGTNEKLFF.

This sequence joins TRBV12-5 and TRBJ1-3; D possibly corresponds to TRBD1 (6 bases). V was cut by 7 bases and J by 4 bases, with 11 bases left in between. There are 13 residues in the CDR3. Germline CDR1 is LGHNT and CDR2 is FRNRAP. CDR3 nucleotide sequence: TGTGCTAGTGCTAGGGGGGGCGGAAACACCATATATTTT. Translating gives CASARGGGNTIYF.

This clone has a single count. The chain links TRBV4-1 to TRBJ2-6; D is unclear. V was trimmed by 4 bases and J by 1 base, leaving 11 bases between them. Germline CDR1 reads MGHRA; CDR2 reads YSYEKL. This CDR3 region has 16 residues. The CDR3 DNA is TGCGCCAGCAGCCCTGGACGGCTGTCTGGGGCCAACGTCCTGACTTTC. Translating it yields CASSPGRLSGANVLTF.

The J gene is TRBJ1-2, the V gene TRBV6-5; TRBD1 matches 8 bases. Germline V lookup: CDR1 MNHEY, CDR2 SVGAGI. The CDR3 consists of 13 residues. V shed 6 bases, J shed 8 bases, and the junction held 8 bases outside the gene matches. The CDR3 sequence is CASRDRGLDGYTF. As DNA, the CDR3 is TGTGCCAGCAGAGACAGGGGTCTAGACGGCTACACCTTC.

The chain uses TRBV5-5 and TRBJ2-7; D remains ambiguous. V shed 2 bases and J shed 5 bases, with 17 bases lying between them. The CDR3 is 15 amino acids. CDR1 is SGHKS, CDR2 YYEKEE, per germline (reference sequence). DNA for the CDR3: TGTGCCAGCAGCTTTTCTTTGGTAGTGAGAAACGAGCAGTACTTC. Its protein is CASSFSLVVRNEQYF. Variable domain in full (rest from reference TRBV5-5 and TRBJ2-7): DAGVTQSPTHLIKTRGQQVTLRCSPISGHKSVSWYQQVLGQGPQFIFQYYEKEERGRGNFPDRFSARQFPNYSSELNVNALLLGDSALYLCASSFSLVVRNEQYFGPGTRLTVT.

J is TRBJ2-4 and V is TRBV9; TRBD2 is a possible D gene (6 bases). The CDR3 sequence is 13 residues long. The V and J ends lost 3 bases and 5 bases respectively, with 9 bases between them. The germline CDR1 and CDR2 sequences are SGDLS and YYNGEE. As DNA, the CDR3 is TGTGCCAGCAGCGAGACTAGTGAAAACATTCAGTACTTC. Protein: CASSETSENIQYF. Full variable domain (rest looked up from reference TRBV9 and TRBJ2-4): DSGVTQTPKHLITATGQRVTLRCSPRSGDLSVYWYQQSLDQGLQFLIQYYNGEERAKGNILERFSAQQFPDLHSELNLSSLELGDSALYFCASSETSENIQYFGAGTRLSVL.

The chain links TRBV5-1 to TRBJ1-1; D is ambiguous. The CDR3 spans 15 residues. Germline CDR1 reads SGHRS; CDR2 reads YFSETQ. Trimming cost V 1 base and J 0 bases, with 10 bases left between them. The CDR3, as DNA: TGCGCCAGCAGCTTGTGGGATCGAATGAACACTGAAGCTTTCTTT. This codes for CASSLWDRMNTEAFF.

The V gene is TRBV29-1, the J gene TRBJ1-4, with 8 positions matching TRBD1. Germline V CDR1 and CDR2: SQVTM, ANQGSEA. The CDR3 loop spans 14 amino acids. The V and J ends lost 4 bases and 7 bases, in that order; junction bases with no gene match: 8. The CDR3 bases are TGCAGCGTTGGGGCGGGGACAGGTTCTGAAAAACTGTTTTTT. This gives the protein CSVGAGTGSEKLFF.

The chain has TRBV19 and TRBJ1-1; D is ambiguous. In germline, CDR1 is LNHDA, CDR2 SQIVND (reference sequence). This CDR3 is built from 15 residues. V dropped 0 bases and J dropped 5 bases, with 13 bases sitting between them. DNA for the CDR3: TGTGCCAGTAGTATAGATCCAAGGGCTGGGACTGAAGCTTTCTTT. Its translation: CASSIDPRAGTEAFF.

This clone was picked up one time. This chain links TRBV19 with TRBJ2-1; D is unresolved. The V end was cut by 3 bases, the J end by 9 bases, with 12 bases between. The CDR3 totals 13 residues. From germline, CDR1 is LNHDA and CDR2 SQIVND (reference sequence). This CDR3 reads CASSIKGLSEQFF. CDR3 sequence (DNA): TGTGCCAGTAGTATTAAAGGGTTAAGTGAGCAGTTCTTC. The variable domain in full, completed from reference TRBV19 and TRBJ2-1, reads DGGITQSPKYLFRKEGQNVTLSCEQNLNHDAMYWYRQDPGQGLRLIYYSQIVNDFQKGDIAEGYSVSREKKESFPLTVTSAQKNPTAFYLCASSIKGLSEQFFGPGTRLTVL.

This clone has a single count. V is TRBV28 and J is TRBJ2-7, with TRBD1 matching over 11 bases. The V segment lost 1 base and the J segment 3 bases; nucleotides outside the gene matches: 8. This CDR3 comprises 17 residues. Germline CDR1 MDHEN, CDR2 SYDVKM. The CDR3 loop reads CASSLSLTGTGGYEQYF. CDR3 nucleotide sequence: TGTGCCAGCAGTTTATCCCTTACCGGGACAGGGGGCTACGAGCAGTACTTC.